This T cell receptor beta chain was documented in a study of vaccination and CD4 T cells after COVID-19. Across the study: Four females and six males made up the convalescents, two of whom were Hispanic. Stimuli were overlapping spike peptide pools of SARS-CoV-2 and three common cold coronaviruses (HCoV-NL63, HCoV-OC43, HCoV-229E).

Trimming removed 5 bases from V and 0 bases from J, with 11 bases in between. CDR3 size: 14 residues. From germline, CDR1 is DFQATT and CDR2 SNEGSKA (reference sequence). General study points: Convalescent patients' median share of reactive clones seen only post-vaccination was about 87%.

Cultured CD4+ T cell DNA underwent sequencing with the Oncomine TCR Beta short-read assay. In this case, cultured CD4+ T cells provided the extracted genomic DNA. Each CDR3 protein is one row after TCRdb ran MiXCR on the PCR reads. Of some 6,600 distinct CDR3 sequences listed, about 29% are singletons. Treatment in this sample: approximately nine-day PBMC culture with coronavirus spike peptide pools or control peptides (ViraFEST assay). Prior to the COVID-19 pandemic (2011-2018), the unexposed donor's CD4+ T cells were collected. There are a few counts of this clonotype. Its antigen is undetermined. This rearrangement joins TRBV20-1 to TRBJ1-5; D is uncertain. Sequencing was carried out using CD4+ T cells from blood, cultured in vitro. This TCR derives from a human donor in good health. The CDR3 DNA is TGCAGTGCTCAGACGGCTTATAGCAATCAGCCCCAGCATTTT. It is translated as CSAQTAYSNQPQHF.